This entry lists 7 T cell receptor beta chains sequenced from one sample in a study of metastatic and nonmetastatic thyroid tumors. TCRdb used MiXCR to call clones anew from the PCR reads. The data show some 19,000 clones, approximately 32% seen once. No treatment of any kind had been given to any patient before thyroid surgery. The sample comprised adjacent normal tissue. The origin of the receptors is a female donor with papillary thyroid cancer or a benign thyroid nodule (not recorded which). Some clones in this sample may be carry-over from other donors' samples.

This clone is deemed medium-sized. V usage is TRBV30 and J usage is TRBJ1-2, with TRBD1 identical over 10 bases. The V gene end was trimmed by 1 base and the J gene end by 4 bases; junction bases not matched to a gene: 6. CDR3 size: 15 residues. Germline V gives CDR1 GTSNPN, CDR2 SVGIG (reference sequence). CDR3 DNA sequence: TGTGCCTGGAGTGCCCGGGACAGGGGATTCTATGGCTACACCTTC. Translation gives CAWSARDRGFYGYTF.

The V call is TRBV11-1, the J call TRBJ2-3; the match to TRBD2 covers 10 bases. CDR3 length: 15 residues. Trimming removed 5 bases from V and 0 bases from J; junction bases left unmatched: 2. CDR1 and CDR2 from the germline V gene are SGHAT and FQDESV (reference sequence). CDR3 region: CASSRGLASTDTQYF. The CDR3, as DNA: TGTGCCAGCAGCCGGGGACTAGCGAGCACAGATACGCAGTATTTT.

V and J are TRBV7-3 and TRBJ2-7; the match to TRBD2 covers 7 bases. CDR1 is SGHTA and CDR2 is FQGTGA in the germline V gene. This CDR3 has 13 residues. J was trimmed by 4 bases and V by 8 bases; bases with no gene match: 8. The CDR3 region is CASGPGEGYEQYF. As DNA, the CDR3 is TGTGCCAGCGGACCCGGGGAGGGGTACGAGCAGTACTTC.

This chain connects TRBV3-1 to TRBJ2-4; 9 bases fit TRBD2. Germline V gives CDR1 LGHDT, CDR2 YNNKEL (reference sequence). CDR3 size: 18 residues. V was pared by 0 bases and J by 0 bases, with 6 bases of the junction left unmatched. CDR3: CASSQDIAGDLAKNIQYF. The CDR3 coding sequence is TGTGCCAGCAGCCAAGATATAGCGGGAGATCTAGCCAAAAACATTCAGTACTTC.

V is TRBV20-1 and J is TRBJ2-2, with unresolved D. Germline-derived CDR1 and CDR2 are DFQATT and SNEGSKA (reference sequence). V dropped 0 bases and J dropped 7 bases, with 18 bases sitting between them. CDR3 length equals 16 residues. CDR3 sequence reads: CSARDRWQNARGELFF. CDR3 in DNA: TGCAGTGCTAGAGATCGTTGGCAGAACGCCCGCGGGGAGCTGTTTTTT.

Within the sample, this clone is medium-sized. The genes are TRBV6-1 and TRBJ2-7; D not certain. Germline V CDR1 and CDR2: MNHNS, SASEGT. The V and J ends lost 2 bases and 4 bases respectively, with 18 bases between them. This CDR3 region has 16 residues. In nucleotides, the CDR3 is TGTGCCAGCAGTGAAAGTGGTGGGAAGATCTCGTACGAGCAGTACTTC. It codes for CASSESGGKISYEQYF.

In its sample, this clone is medium-sized. The chain uses TRBV10-3 and TRBJ2-1; the D call may be TRBD1 or TRBD2 (6 bases each). This CDR3 has 15 amino acids. Trimming removed 3 bases at V and 4 bases at J, with 13 bases between. Germline loops: CDR1 ENHRY, CDR2 SYGVKD. The CDR3 loop is CAISDRGGSYNEQFF. The DNA for the CDR3 is TGTGCCATCAGTGATCGAGGGGGGAGTTACAATGAGCAGTTCTTC.